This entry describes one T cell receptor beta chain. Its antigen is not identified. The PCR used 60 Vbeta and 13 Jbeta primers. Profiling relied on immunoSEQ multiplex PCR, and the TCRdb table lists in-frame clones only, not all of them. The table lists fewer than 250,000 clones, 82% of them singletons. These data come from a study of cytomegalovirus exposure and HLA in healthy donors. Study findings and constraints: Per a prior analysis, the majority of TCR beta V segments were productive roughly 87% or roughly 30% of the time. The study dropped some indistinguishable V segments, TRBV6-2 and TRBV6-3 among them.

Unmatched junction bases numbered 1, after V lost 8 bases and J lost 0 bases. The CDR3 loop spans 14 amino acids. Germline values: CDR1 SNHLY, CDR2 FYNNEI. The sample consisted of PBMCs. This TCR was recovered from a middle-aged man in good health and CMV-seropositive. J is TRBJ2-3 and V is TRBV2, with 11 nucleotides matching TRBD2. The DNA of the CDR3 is TGTGCCAGCGGGACTAGCGGTAGCACAGATACGCAGTATTTT. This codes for CASGTSGSTDTQYF. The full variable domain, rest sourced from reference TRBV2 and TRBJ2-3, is EPEVTQTPSHQVTQMGQEVILRCVPISNHLYFYWYRQILGQKVEFLVSFYNNEISEKSEIFDDQFSVERPDGSNFTLKIRSTKLEDSAMYFCASGTSGSTDTQYFGPGTRLTVL.